The 27 T cell receptor beta chains presented below share a single source sample, sequenced in a study of metastatic and nonmetastatic thyroid tumors. Using MiXCR, TCRdb re-called clones from the PCR reads. The data contain 90,000 or so clones, approximately 9% of them singletons. Thyroid surgery was performed in patients who had received no treatment beforehand. Sequenced: blood. The receptors originated from a female donor with papillary thyroid cancer or a benign thyroid nodule (not recorded which). Some clones in this sample may be carry-over from other donors' samples.

The chain is built from TRBV27 and TRBJ1-1, with D tentatively TRBD1 (6 bases). Trimming cost V 4 bases and J 6 bases, with 12 bases left between them. Germline loops: CDR1 MNHEY, CDR2 SMNVEV (reference sequence). The CDR3 contains 13 residues. CDR3 DNA: TGTGCCAGCAGTTACAGGGAATACGCTGAAGCTTTCTTT. Amino acids: CASSYREYAEAFF.

This clone was counted many times. This rearrangement joins TRBV19 to TRBJ1-5; weak D call: TRBD1 (5 bases). Trimming pared 2 bases from V and 3 bases from J, leaving 8 bases between. Per the germline V gene, CDR1 is LNHDA and CDR2 is SQIVND (reference sequence). The CDR3 has 14 residues. This CDR3 reads CASSIQGTNQPQHF. In DNA, the CDR3 is TGTGCCAGTAGTATACAGGGAACCAATCAGCCCCAGCATTTT.

In this sample, this clone turned up many times. V gene TRBV2 combines with J gene TRBJ1-5; TRBD1 aligns across 8 bases. The CDR3 is made up of 14 amino acids. The J segment lost 4 bases and the V segment lost 7 bases, leaving 6 bases of the junction unmatched. CDR1 and CDR2 from the germline V gene are SNHLY and FYNNEI. CDR3 amino acids: CASNDRGGNQPQHF. The CDR3 region has the DNA TGTGCCAGCAACGACAGGGGAGGGAATCAGCCCCAGCATTTT.

Details on this clone: With a much larger clone just one base away, this may be a read error. This chain joins TRBV5-1 and TRBJ2-3, with D perhaps matching TRBD2 (6 bases). Germline CDR1 and CDR2: SGHRS and YFSETQ. V lost 4 bases and J 5 bases, leaving 17 bases between the germline ends. The CDR3 is 15 amino acids. This CDR3 reads CASSHPGLGGDTQYF. CDR3 DNA sequence: TGCGCCAGCAGCCACCCGGGACTGGGTGGAGATACGCAGTATTTT. The entire variable domain, with the rest obtained from reference TRBV5-1 and TRBJ2-3, is as follows: KAGVTQTPRYLIKTRGQQVTLSCSPISGHRSVSWYQQTPGQGLQFLFEYFSETQRNKGNFPGRFSGRQFSNSRSEMNVSTLELGDSALYLCASSHPGLGGDTQYFGPGTRLTVL.

This clone was picked up many times. Other DNA sequences from this sample encode an identical CDR3 as well. The V and J genes are TRBV30 and TRBJ2-6; the D gene is possibly TRBD1 (6 bases). The germline V gene has CDR1 GTSNPN and CDR2 SVGIG (reference sequence). This CDR3 is 15 amino acids long. The V end was cut by 3 bases, the J end by 0 bases, with 9 bases between. The DNA of the CDR3 is TGTGCCTGGAGAGCAGGGGACTCTGGGGCCAACGTCCTGACTTTC. Amino acid sequence: CAWRAGDSGANVLTF.

This clone was recorded many times. CDR3 protein: CASSRRTRDKNIQYF. CDR3 bases: TGTGCCAGCTCACGCCGGACCCGGGACAAAAACATTCAGTACTTC. J is TRBJ2-4 and V is TRBV18; D possibly corresponds to TRBD2 (5 bases). This CDR3 spans 15 amino acids. The germline V gene encodes CDR1 KGHSH and CDR2 LQKENI. Deletions cut 4 bases from V and 3 bases from J, with 13 bases between.

This clone was picked up many times. A much more abundant neighbour one base away suggests this may be a read error. Other DNA sequences from this sample encode an identical CDR3 as well. The chain couples TRBV2 to TRBJ2-7; 9 nucleotides agree with TRBD1. The CDR3 has 13 residues. Germline CDR1 and CDR2: SNHLY and FYNNEI. Trimming took 6 bases from V and 7 from J; bases not matched to a gene: 7. The CDR3 DNA follows: TGTGCCAGCAGGCCACAGGGGGCGGGGGAGCAGTACTTC. This codes for CASRPQGAGEQYF.

This clone has at least ten counts. The chain employs TRBV11-3 and TRBJ2-1, with 8 bases lining up with TRBD2. The CDR3 is made up of 14 amino acids. From germline, CDR1 is SGHNT and CDR2 YENEEA. V lost 1 base and J lost 9; bases outside the gene matches: 5. The CDR3 nucleotides are TGTGCCAGCAGCTTAGGCTTCGGGGGGGGTGAGCAGTTCTTC. Translated: CASSLGFGGGEQFF.

In this sample, this clone turned up many times. V is TRBV5-1 and J is TRBJ2-7, with D perhaps TRBD2 (5 bases). The V end was cut by 4 bases, the J end by 2 bases, with 7 bases between. The CDR3 spans 12 residues. From germline, CDR1 is SGHRS and CDR2 YFSETQ. In DNA form, the CDR3 reads TGCGCCAGCAGCCCCGGGGCCTACGAGCAGTACTTC. It translates to CASSPGAYEQYF.

The chain links TRBV6-1 to TRBJ2-2; maybe TRBD2 (5 bases). Trimming took 3 bases from V and 3 from J, leaving 11 bases between them. Germline V gene data show CDR1 as MNHNS and CDR2 as SASEGT. The CDR3 totals 15 residues. CDR3 loop: CASSDNVGDTGELFF. CDR3 bases: TGTGCCAGCAGTGATAATGTGGGAGACACCGGGGAGCTGTTTTTT.

This clone came up many times. CDR3 coding DNA: TGTGCCACCCACCCCCGCGGGCCTTCCCGTGAGCAGTTCTTC. Translated, it gives CATHPRGPSREQFF. This chain uses TRBV28 with TRBJ2-1; a possible D gene is TRBD2 (5 bases). CDR1 is MDHEN and CDR2 is SYDVKM in the germline V gene. The V and J ends lost 10 bases and 9 bases respectively, with 22 bases between them. The CDR3 totals 14 residues.

This clone was recorded only once. The genes are TRBV4-3 and TRBJ2-2; D is possibly TRBD1 (6 bases). The V end was cut by 5 bases, the J end by 5 bases, with 21 bases between. The length of the CDR3 is 17 residues. Germline V gene sequence: CDR1 LGHNA, CDR2 YSLEER. The DNA for the CDR3 is TGCGCCAGCAGCACCCGAAACAGGGTAGAGGGAACCGGGGAGCTGTTTTTT. Amino acid sequence: CASSTRNRVEGTGELFF.

This clone was observed at least ten times. The chain is built from TRBV9 and TRBJ2-2; possible D gene TRBD1, 6 bases. The CDR3 sequence is 15 residues long. Germline V gene sequence: CDR1 SGDLS, CDR2 YYNGEE. The V end was cut by 4 bases, the J end by 1 base, with 11 bases between. CDR3 DNA: TGTGCCAGCAGCTTTGGACAGAGGAACACCGGGGAGCTGTTTTTT. The encoded protein is CASSFGQRNTGELFF.

This clone has at least ten counts. V and J are TRBV24-1 and TRBJ2-5; TRBD2 agrees at 10 bases. V shed 0 bases and J 3 bases; nucleotides not matched to a gene: 3. Germline lookup yields CDR1 KGHDR and CDR2 SFDVKD. The CDR3 is made up of 16 amino acids. The CDR3 region has the DNA TGTGCCACCAGTGATTTGCAACTAGCGGGGAAAGAGACCCAGTACTTC. This codes for CATSDLQLAGKETQYF.

This clone came up many times. As DNA, the CDR3 is TGTGCCAGCTCGCCCCCGGGACAGGGGTTTGTTTCAGATACGCAGTATTTT. Encoded protein: CASSPPGQGFVSDTQYF. This rearrangement joins TRBV18 to TRBJ2-3; TRBD1 matches 10 bases. V lost 6 bases, J lost 4 bases, and 13 bases stayed unmatched. From germline, CDR1 is KGHSH and CDR2 LQKENI. The CDR3 contains 17 residues.

This clone was detected ten times or more. The CDR3 spells CASSEAWDTGNDTGELFF. The DNA for the CDR3 is TGTGCCAGCAGTGAAGCATGGGATACAGGGAACGACACCGGGGAGCTGTTTTTT. The gene calls are TRBV2 and TRBJ2-2, with a possible D match to TRBD1 (6 bases). Germline CDR1 SNHLY, CDR2 FYNNEI. CDR3 size: 18 residues. The V gene lost 0 bases and the J gene lost 3 bases, with 17 bases spanning the gap.

This clone was detected many times. This rearrangement joins TRBV5-4 to TRBJ2-3; 9 bases fit TRBD2. Germline lookup yields CDR1 SGHNT and CDR2 YYREEE (reference sequence). J lost 4 bases, V lost 0 bases, and 6 bases had no gene match. This CDR3 comprises 16 residues. CDR3 sequence: CASSLAGRGGSDTQYF. The CDR3 DNA sequence: TGTGCCAGCAGCTTGGCCGGGCGGGGGGGCTCAGATACGCAGTATTTT.

This clone appeared many times. This CDR3 is also generated by other DNA sequences in the sample. The chain carries TRBV20-1 and TRBJ2-7; 12 positions agree with TRBD2. This CDR3 is built from 14 residues. The germline gives CDR1 DFQATT, CDR2 SNEGSKA (reference sequence). The junction had 2 bases not matched to a gene; V was cut back by 3 bases and J by 2 bases. In DNA form, the CDR3 reads TGCAGTGCTAGCCCTAGCGGGGGGGCCTACGAGCAGTACTTC. Its translation is CSASPSGGAYEQYF.

The sample holds many counts of this clone. The genes are TRBV9 and TRBJ1-6; D is possibly TRBD1 (5 bases). The CDR3 extends over 14 amino acids. The ends were cut back, 4 bases at V and 5 bases at J, with 10 bases in the middle. Germline lookup yields CDR1 SGDLS and CDR2 YYNGEE. The chain's CDR3 is CASSFGQDNSPLHF. CDR3 coding DNA: TGTGCCAGCAGCTTCGGACAAGATAATTCACCCCTCCACTTT. The full variable domain, completed using reference TRBV9 and TRBJ1-6, is DSGVTQTPKHLITATGQRVTLRCSPRSGDLSVYWYQQSLDQGLQFLIQYYNGEERAKGNILERFSAQQFPDLHSELNLSSLELGDSALYFCASSFGQDNSPLHFGNGTRLTVT.

This clone was recorded a few times. The chain carries TRBV6-1 and TRBJ1-5; D call uncertain. V lost 5 bases, J lost 4 bases, and 9 bases lay in between. Germline V gene lookup returns CDR1 MNHNS and CDR2 SASEGT. This CDR3 comprises 13 residues. The CDR3 coding sequence is TGTGCCAGCAGTCACCAGGATAATCAGCCCCAGCATTTT. Translation: CASSHQDNQPQHF.

This clone has at least ten counts. The rearrangement links TRBV19 to TRBJ2-3, with D perhaps TRBD1 (6 bases). The CDR3 is made up of 16 amino acids. Germline V gives CDR1 LNHDA, CDR2 SQIVND (reference sequence). The V gene lost 3 bases and the J gene lost 3 bases, with 16 bases spanning the gap. The CDR3 region has the DNA TGTGCCAGTAGTATCGGACAGATAATTGGGACAGATACGCAGTATTTT. Protein sequence: CASSIGQIIGTDTQYF.

This clone was observed at least ten times. The chain couples TRBV6-1 to TRBJ1-1, with D perhaps matching TRBD1 (6 bases). The CDR3 is 14 residues long. The germline V gene encodes CDR1 MNHNS and CDR2 SASEGT. With 8 bases removed from V and 3 bases from J, the gap between germline ends came to 16 bases. CDR3 region: CASRIQGRDTEAFF. CDR3 sequence (DNA): TGTGCCAGCCGTATACAGGGACGAGACACTGAAGCTTTCTTT.

This clone has ten or more counts. The rearrangement uses TRBV6-1 and TRBJ2-1, with D perhaps TRBD1 or TRBD2 (6 bases each). Trimming shortened V by 8 bases and J by 1 base, and 18 bases separated the two germline ends. CDR1 MNHNS and CDR2 SASEGT come from the germline V gene. The CDR3 runs to 16 residues. The CDR3 region is CASSTGGGRSYNEQFF. The CDR3 DNA follows: TGTGCCAGCTCCACTGGAGGGGGTAGGTCCTACAATGAGCAGTTCTTC.

This clone was seen a handful of times. One end of the junction does not line up with germline, which may come from a read error. The V call is TRBV24-1, the J call TRBJ1-2; TRBD1 might be the D (5 bases). This CDR3 comprises 15 residues. CDR1 and CDR2 from the germline V gene are KGHDR and SFDVKD. The CDR3 reads CATMVRPGPTDGCTF. The CDR3 nucleotides are TGTGCCACCATGGTTCGTCCGGGACCAACGGATGGCTGCACCTTC.

Many counts were recorded for this clone. The chain combines TRBV6-4 with TRBJ2-1, with 8 bases lining up with TRBD2. CDR3 length: 14 amino acids. Germline lookup yields CDR1 MRHNA and CDR2 SNTAGT. Germline trimming cut 4 bases from V and 10 bases from J; bases unmatched to any gene: 9. Written as DNA, the CDR3 is TGTGCCAGCAGTGTAATCGGGGGGGCAAGGGAGCAGTTCTTC. Translated, it gives CASSVIGGAREQFF.

This clone appeared many times. The rearrangement joins TRBV7-3 to TRBJ2-2; D gene unclear. CDR3 length: 13 amino acids. Per germline, CDR1 SGHTA and CDR2 FQGTGA. Trimming cost V 0 bases and J 5 bases, with 4 bases left between them. The CDR3 region is CASSLTGTGELFF. The CDR3 nucleotides read TGTGCCAGCAGCTTAACAGGGACCGGGGAGCTGTTTTTT.

This clone has a count of ten or more. The genes are TRBV18 and TRBJ2-5; 11 bases line up with TRBD1. The CDR3 contains 16 residues. V was pared by 8 bases and J by 3 bases, with 11 bases of the junction left unmatched. Germline loops: CDR1 KGHSH, CDR2 LQKENI. The CDR3 protein is CASRNTGQGVKETQYF. CDR3 DNA: TGTGCCAGCCGTAATACGGGACAGGGGGTAAAAGAGACCCAGTACTTC.